These 15 T cell receptor beta chains were all obtained from the same sample, sequenced in a study of breast tumors, draining lymph nodes, adjacent tissues. TCRdb re-called the multiplex PCR reads through MiXCR, storing one row per CDR3 protein. The sample contains about 230,000 distinct CDR3 sequences, approximately 29% of which appear only once. Samples came from axillary lymph nodes draining the breast cancer. Sample: axillary lymph node tissue. All receptors come from a female donor with breast cancer. Some clones in this sample may be carry-over from other donors' samples.

This clonotype occurred a few times. The chain links TRBV11-2 to TRBJ1-6; no definite D call. Trimming shortened V by 2 bases and J by 14 bases, and 10 bases separated the two germline ends. Germline V gene sequence: CDR1 SGHAT, CDR2 FQNNGV. The CDR3 is 12 residues long. CDR3 sequence: CASSLREASLHF. Written as DNA, the CDR3 is TGTGCCAGCAGCTTACGGGAGGCCTCCCTCCACTTT. The variable domain in full, with the rest retrieved from reference TRBV11-2 and TRBJ1-6, is EAGVAQSPRYKIIEKRQSVAFWCNPISGHATLYWYQQILGQGPKLLIQFQNNGVVDDSQLPKDRFSAERLKGVDSTLKIQPAKLEDSAVYLCASSLREASLHFGNGTRLTVT.

This clonotype appeared many times. A much larger clone differs from this one at a single base, so this may be a read error. V is TRBV15 and J is TRBJ1-6; 9 nucleotides agree with TRBD1. CDR3 length: 15 amino acids. V dropped 5 bases and J dropped 13; count of bases not matched to a gene: 12. Germline V gene lookup returns CDR1 LNHNV and CDR2 YYDKDF (reference sequence). The CDR3 nucleotides are TGTGCCACCAGCGCTCAGACAGGGGGGCCATCGCCCCTCCACTTT. Translating gives CATSAQTGGPSPLHF.

The gene calls are TRBV6-5 and TRBJ1-5; D gene unclear. This CDR3 has 15 residues. The V end lost 5 bases, the J end lost 6 bases, and 17 bases lay between the germline ends. Germline V gene lookup returns CDR1 MNHEY and CDR2 SVGAGI. CDR3 sequence (DNA): TGTGCCAGCAGTCCCGGGGATAAGTTCGGTCAGCCCCAGCATTTT. Amino acid sequence: CASSPGDKFGQPQHF.

The V call is TRBV29-1, the J call TRBJ2-1, with D maybe TRBD2 (5 bases). Trimming removed 4 bases from V and 1 base from J, with 8 bases in between. Germline CDR1 reads SQVTM; CDR2 reads ANQGSEA. The CDR3 is made up of 13 amino acids. CDR3 bases: TGCAGCGTTGCGGGCGGGTCCTACAATGAGCAGTTCTTC. Translation: CSVAGGSYNEQFF.

This clonotype has a count of ten or more. The V call is TRBV28, the J call TRBJ2-5; TRBD2 agrees at 8 bases. Germline V gene lookup returns CDR1 MDHEN and CDR2 SYDVKM. Trimming at V came to 3 bases and at J to 3 bases, leaving 3 bases not matched to a gene. This CDR3 has 14 amino acids. Written as DNA, the CDR3 is TGTGCCAGCAGTTTCGGCGGGAGGAAAGAGACCCAGTACTTC. This codes for CASSFGGRKETQYF.

The rearrangement joins TRBV19 to TRBJ1-6, with 8 bases identical to TRBD1. The CDR3 loop spans 15 amino acids. Unmatched junction bases numbered 7, after V lost 5 bases and J lost 7 bases. From germline, CDR1 is LNHDA and CDR2 SQIVND (reference sequence). DNA for the CDR3: TGTGCCAGTAGTTTTGCCCAGGGGGCGAATTCACCCCTCCACTTT. It is translated as CASSFAQGANSPLHF.

This clonotype was detected once. The rearrangement links TRBV28 to TRBJ1-5; the match to TRBD1 covers 7 bases. Germline V CDR1 and CDR2: MDHEN, SYDVKM. The CDR3 loop spans 17 amino acids. J gave up 0 bases and V 5 bases, and 10 bases lay outside the gene matches. The CDR3 protein is CASSLHRTGSSNQPQHF. CDR3 in DNA: TGTGCCAGCAGTCTCCATAGGACAGGTAGTAGCAATCAGCCCCAGCATTTT.

CDR3 nucleotide sequence: TGCAGTGCTAGAGATCTGGGGAAGGGGGAGACCCAGTACTTC. As protein: CSARDLGKGETQYF. The chain links TRBV20-1 to TRBJ2-5, with a tentative D call TRBD1 (5 bases). Germline CDR1 DFQATT, CDR2 SNEGSKA (reference sequence). The CDR3 is 14 amino acids. V shed 0 bases and J shed 5 bases, with 13 bases lying between them.

This clonotype was seen many times. The chain is built from TRBV24-1 and TRBJ2-2; D is perhaps TRBD1 (5 bases). Between the trimmed V and J ends, which lost 0 bases and 4 bases, there was a span of 11 bases. The CDR3 extends over 16 amino acids. CDR1 KGHDR and CDR2 SFDVKD come from the germline V gene. The CDR3 sequence is CATSDLRGKGTGELFF. The CDR3 DNA sequence: TGTGCCACCAGTGATTTGAGGGGAAAGGGCACCGGGGAGCTGTTTTTT.

There are many counts of this clonotype. The chain uses TRBV13 and TRBJ2-7, with D possibly TRBD1 on 5 matching bases. The germline V and J ends were trimmed by 4 bases and 7 bases, with 14 bases remaining between them. Germline V lookup: CDR1 PRHDT, CDR2 FYEKMQ (reference sequence). This CDR3 spans 13 amino acids. DNA of the CDR3: TGTGCCAGCAGCTCAACGACAGCAGGGGAGCAGTACTTC. Residues: CASSSTTAGEQYF.

Ten or more counts support this clonotype. The chain is built from TRBV4-2 and TRBJ2-1, with D unresolved. Trimming stripped 1 base from V and 9 bases from J, with 13 bases between. Per germline, CDR1 LGHNA and CDR2 YNFKEQ. The length of the CDR3 is 14 residues. The chain's CDR3 is CASSQGDLDGEQFF. In DNA, the CDR3 is TGTGCCAGCAGCCAAGGTGACTTAGACGGTGAGCAGTTCTTC.

This clonotype has ten or more counts. This chain links TRBV9 with TRBJ2-2; TRBD2 agrees at 9 bases. CDR1 is SGDLS and CDR2 is YYNGEE in the germline V gene. The V segment lost 3 bases and the J segment 7 bases; nucleotides outside the gene matches: 10. There are 16 residues in the CDR3. The CDR3 region has the DNA TGTGCCAGCAGCGAGAGACTAGCGGCGCACGGCGGGGAGCTGTTTTTT. Translating it yields CASSERLAAHGGELFF. Complete variable domain (other parts from reference TRBV9 and TRBJ2-2): DSGVTQTPKHLITATGQRVTLRCSPRSGDLSVYWYQQSLDQGLQFLIQYYNGEERAKGNILERFSAQQFPDLHSELNLSSLELGDSALYFCASSERLAAHGGELFFGEGSRLTVL.

This clonotype was counted many times. The chain carries TRBV5-5 and TRBJ1-6, with D possibly matching TRBD1 (6 bases). CDR1 is SGHKS, CDR2 YYEKEE, per germline (reference sequence). This CDR3 is 16 amino acids long. Trimming took off 1 base at V and 7 bases at J, with 15 bases between the two ends. This CDR3 is CASSLLGGHGNSPLHF. In DNA form, the CDR3 reads TGTGCCAGCAGCTTGTTAGGGGGACACGGGAATTCACCCCTCCACTTT.

A word on this clonotype: One end of the junction varies from germline; a read error may be responsible. The gene calls are TRBV20-1 and TRBJ2-6, with a possible D match to TRBD1 (6 bases). There are 12 residues in the CDR3. Germline loops: CDR1 DFQATT, CDR2 SNEGSKA (reference sequence). Written as DNA, the CDR3 is TGCAGTGCTAGTATCCAGGGGAACGTCCCGACTTTC. This gives the protein CSASIQGNVPTF.

This clonotype was seen only a few times. This chain connects TRBV7-2 to TRBJ2-1; 9 bases fit TRBD2. With 5 bases clipped from V and 5 bases from J, the junction kept 10 bases outside the gene matches. Germline V gives CDR1 SGHTA, CDR2 FQGNSA. This CDR3 spans 16 amino acids. The CDR3 DNA reads as TGTGCCAGCAGCGCGCGGGATAGCGGGAGTGACAATGAGCAGTTCTTC. It codes for CASSARDSGSDNEQFF. The whole variable domain, filled in from reference TRBV7-2 and TRBJ2-1, reads GAGVSQSPSNKVTEKGKDVELRCDPISGHTALYWYRQSLGQGLEFLIYFQGNSAPDKSGLPSDRFSAERTGGSVSTLTIQRTQQEDSAVYLCASSARDSGSDNEQFFGPGTRLTVL.